The clone carrying this T cell receptor (beta chain) was seen once. This sample was taken from a study of OX40 agonist ivuxolimab in advanced cancers. Across the study: 40% to 50% of patients had received prior checkpoint inhibitor therapy.

Germline trimming cut 2 bases from V and 0 bases from J; bases unmatched to any gene: 4. Germline V gives CDR1 SGDLS, CDR2 YYNGEE. The CDR3 runs 18 residues. TCRdb's table, derived via immunoSEQ multiplex PCR, lists solely in-frame clones and lacks some. This table holds tens of thousands of clones, 70% to 85% found once. This sample comprised CD4+ or CD8+ T cells sorted from blood, obtained in a trial of the OX40 agonist ivuxolimab. This chain joins TRBV9 and TRBJ2-1, with 14 bases matching TRBD2. This receptor was obtained from an adult with an advanced solid tumor such as melanoma, head and neck, liver or kidney cancer. This CDR3 is CASSVTGTSGSSYNEQFF. The CDR3 coding sequence is TGTGCCAGCAGCGTTACCGGGACTAGCGGGAGCTCCTACAATGAGCAGTTCTTC.